Listed here are 25 T cell receptor beta chains from one sample, sequenced in a study of Ad26.COV2.S vaccination and SARS-CoV-2 variants. Treatment indicated: 15 to 20 received Ad26.COV2.S at low or high dose, single or two shots; 5 received placebo; per-sample allocation not given. The study sampled participants on day 63 after the first vaccine or placebo injection. Produced via immunoSEQ multiplex PCR; TCRdb's table is partial and in-frame only. The sample records hundreds of thousands of clones, less than 90% being singletons. Sample: peripheral blood, taken in a trial of Ad26.COV2.S vaccine versus placebo. These receptors were collected from a person aged 18-60 years who received the Ad26.COV2.S COVID-19 vaccine or a placebo.

On this clone: It is unclear where the CDR3 begins or ends on the DNA, so no DNA is shown, and the CDR3 is as TCRdb lists it. The chain combines TRBV4-2 with TRBJ1-1; TRBD1 was called by the table and not checked on the DNA. The CDR3 extends over 12 residues, inclusive of both ends. Per the germline V gene, CDR1 is LGHNA and CDR2 is YNFKEQ. The CDR3 loop reads CASSQVGGGAHF.

This clone was seen once. The J gene is TRBJ1-1, the V gene TRBV5-6; no reliable D call. Germline V gene data show CDR1 as SGHDT and CDR2 as YYEEEE. CDR3 length: 16 amino acids. Between the trimmed V and J ends, which lost 4 bases and 3 bases, there was a span of 19 bases. This chain's CDR3 is CASSHGVLRPDTEAFF. Here the CDR3 DNA reads TGTGCCAGCAGCCACGGGGTACTTAGGCCCGACACTGAAGCTTTCTTT.

The V and J genes are TRBV24-1 and TRBJ2-1; possible D gene TRBD1, 6 bases. Trimming cost V 4 bases and J 4 bases, with 19 bases left between them. CDR3 length: 17 amino acids. In germline, CDR1 is KGHDR, CDR2 SFDVKD. In DNA form, the CDR3 reads TGTGCCACCAGTGACCGAGCCGGGACAAAGATTTACAATGAGCAGTTCTTC. Its protein is CATSDRAGTKIYNEQFF.

This sequence joins TRBV28 and TRBJ1-4; possible D gene TRBD1, 5 bases. V lost 7 bases, J lost 6 bases, and 15 bases lay in between. The length of the CDR3 is 14 residues. CDR1 is MDHEN, CDR2 SYDVKM, per germline. The DNA of the CDR3 is TGTGCCAGCAATCTTCAGGGTAGATATGAAAAACTGTTTTTT. It codes for CASNLQGRYEKLFF.

V and J are TRBV9 and TRBJ2-4, with D perhaps TRBD1 (6 bases). The CDR3 runs to 16 residues. Looked up from germline, CDR1 is SGDLS and CDR2 is YYNGEE. V lost 3 bases and J lost 0, with 13 bases in between. The CDR3 bases are TGTGCCAGCAGCGCAGGGACACCCCTAGCCAAAAACATTCAGTACTTC. Protein sequence: CASSAGTPLAKNIQYF.

With respect to this clone: At one end, the junction sequence differs from germline, possibly due to a read error. The J gene is TRBJ1-4, the V gene TRBV14; D remains ambiguous. The germline V gene has CDR1 SGHDN and CDR2 FVKESK. This CDR3 region has 13 residues. CDR3 nucleotides: TGTGCCAGCAGCCCCAGAACTTATGAAAAACTGTTTTTT. Protein: CASSPRTYEKLFF.

With regard to this clone: Other DNA sequences of this sample code for an identical CDR3. V usage is TRBV6-2 or TRBV6-3 and J usage is TRBJ2-7; D gene ambiguous. V gave up 0 bases and J gave up 1 base, with 1 base separating them. Germline V gene data show CDR1 as MNHEY and CDR2 as SVGEGT. The CDR3 has 12 amino acids. The CDR3 DNA is TGTGCCAGCAGTTACTCTTCCTACGAGCAGTACTTC. This gives the protein CASSYSSYEQYF.

This clone was seen a single time. The DNA for the CDR3 is TGCGCCAGCAGCCAAGTCGGGGAGGGCTATGGCTACACCTTC. Protein sequence: CASSQVGEGYGYTF. The genes are TRBV4-1 and TRBJ1-2; the D is unclear. V was clipped by 1 base and J by 4 bases, with 10 bases between them. CDR1 and CDR2 (germline): MGHRA, YSYEKL. The CDR3 length is 14 residues.

The chain joins TRBV12-3 or TRBV12-4 to TRBJ2-1; D perhaps matches TRBD1 (6 bases). The CDR3 is made up of 11 amino acids. Trimming took 6 bases from V and 10 from J, leaving 10 bases between them. As DNA, the CDR3 is TGTGCCAGCAGCCCGAGGGGGGAGCAGTTCTTC. Residues: CASSPRGEQFF.

The gene calls are TRBV19 and TRBJ2-1, with 9 bases identical to TRBD2. The trim removed 11 bases at V and 5 bases at J, leaving 13 bases unmatched. Germline-derived CDR1 and CDR2 are LNHDA and SQIVND (reference sequence). The CDR3 has 15 residues. As DNA, the CDR3 is TGTGCCGCCCAATCCGGGGCTAGCGGGAACAATGAGCAGTTCTTC. As protein: CAAQSGASGNNEQFF.

CDR3 amino acids: CASSLTLDRGGRETQYF. For the CDR3, the DNA is TGTGCCAGCAGCTTAACCTTGGACAGGGGTGGGAGGGAGACCCAGTACTTC. The chain carries TRBV13 and TRBJ2-5; 9 positions match TRBD1. Germline lookup yields CDR1 PRHDT and CDR2 FYEKMQ (reference sequence). This CDR3 contains 17 residues. The junction had 12 bases not matched to a gene; V was cut back by 2 bases and J by 5 bases.

V is TRBV30 and J is TRBJ1-5; 9 nucleotides match TRBD1. Per the germline V gene, CDR1 is GTSNPN and CDR2 is SVGIG (reference sequence). V lost 2 bases to trimming and J lost 5 bases; unmatched junction nucleotides: 4. The CDR3 sequence is 14 residues long. CDR3 DNA sequence: TGTGCCTGGAGTAATCGACAGGGGGATCAGCCCCAGCATTTT. Protein: CAWSNRQGDQPQHF. The variable domain in full, completed from reference TRBV30 and TRBJ1-5, reads SQTIHQWPATLVQPVGSPLSLECTVEGTSNPNLYWYRQAAGRGLQLLFYSVGIGQISSEVPQNLSASRPQDRQFILSSKKLLLSDSGFYLCAWSNRQGDQPQHFGDGTRLSIL.

This clone has only one observation. The J gene is TRBJ2-7, the V gene TRBV16; D not certain. CDR1 and CDR2 from the germline V gene are KGHSY and FQNENV. The CDR3 length is 12 residues. V lost 2 bases, J lost 3 bases, and 5 bases lay in between. CDR3 sequence: CASSQNIYEQYF. The CDR3 DNA is TGTGCCAGCAGCCAAAACATCTACGAGCAGTACTTC.

The V gene is TRBV7-3, the J gene TRBJ2-1; 13 bases line up with TRBD2. In germline, CDR1 is SGHTA, CDR2 FQGTGA. The length of the CDR3 is 16 residues. J lost 10 bases, V lost 5 bases, and 11 bases had no gene match. In DNA, the CDR3 is TGTGCCAGCAGCCGCGGACTAGCGGGAGTGGGGGAAGAGCAGTTCTTC. This sequence encodes CASSRGLAGVGEEQFF.

The chain links TRBV6-2 or TRBV6-3 to TRBJ2-7; 8 bases line up with TRBD1. After removal of 2 bases from V and 3 bases from J, the junction contained 9 bases not matched to a gene. This CDR3 has 16 residues. Looked up from germline, CDR1 is MNHEY and CDR2 is SVGEGT. The CDR3 is CASSYQGARLDYEQYF. The DNA of the CDR3 is TGTGCCAGCAGTTACCAGGGGGCGAGATTAGACTACGAGCAGTACTTC.

The chain joins TRBV6-1 to TRBJ1-1, with D unresolved. CDR3 length equals 16 residues. CDR1 is MNHNS and CDR2 is SASEGT in the germline V gene. V lost 3 bases, J lost 3 bases, and 17 bases lay in between. For the CDR3, the DNA is TGTGCCAGCAGTGACCCCACCCCTCGCAGGTACACTGAAGCTTTCTTT. Its protein is CASSDPTPRRYTEAFF.

The J gene is TRBJ1-4, the V gene TRBV9; D gene ambiguous. This CDR3 is built from 15 residues. V dropped 3 bases and J dropped 0 bases, with 9 bases sitting between them. Per the germline V gene, CDR1 is SGDLS and CDR2 is YYNGEE. Written as DNA, the CDR3 is TGTGCCAGCAGCGCCGAGATTGCAACTAATGAAAAACTGTTTTTT. As protein: CASSAEIATNEKLFF.

The chain combines TRBV3-1 (or the pseudogene TRBV3-2) with TRBJ1-6; D ambiguous. Germline V gene sequence: CDR1 LGHDT, CDR2 YNNKEL (reference sequence). CDR3 size: 17 residues. V shed 0 bases and J shed 5 bases, with 14 bases lying between them. The CDR3 nucleotides are TGTGCCAGCAGCCAAGAAAGCAGAGGGCATCATAATTCACCCCTCCACTTT. It codes for CASSQESRGHHNSPLHF.

The V call is TRBV4-3, the J call TRBJ2-1; D gene ambiguous. This CDR3 has 17 amino acids. Germline assignment: CDR1 LGHNA and CDR2 YSLEER. V was clipped by 0 bases and J by 0 bases, with 12 bases between them. DNA of the CDR3: TGCGCCAGCAGCCAAGAAGGCGTGTGGCGCTCCTACAATGAGCAGTTCTTC. Its translation: CASSQEGVWRSYNEQFF.

The CDR3 coding sequence is TGTGCCAGCAGTGCCCCTCCCGGGGGACGAGATTCACCCCTCCACTTT. It is translated as CASSAPPGGRDSPLHF. The genes are TRBV6-1 and TRBJ1-6; TRBD1 is a possible D gene (5 bases). CDR3 length: 16 residues. V lost 4 bases and J 8 bases, leaving 18 bases between the germline ends. Germline CDR1 is MNHNS and CDR2 is SASEGT.

The gene calls are TRBV18 and TRBJ1-5, with TRBD1 identical over 7 bases. The CDR3 is 14 residues long. V lost 4 bases to trimming and J lost 7 bases; unmatched junction nucleotides: 7. Germline V lookup: CDR1 KGHSH, CDR2 LQKENI. Here the CDR3 reads CASSQGGLGQPQHF. The CDR3 coding sequence is TGTGCCAGCTCACAAGGGGGCCTAGGACAGCCCCAGCATTTT.

V gene TRBV4-3 combines with J gene TRBJ2-7; D possibly corresponds to TRBD2 (6 bases). The CDR3 sequence is 15 residues long. Trimming cost V 1 base and J 7 bases, with 17 bases left between them. Germline CDR1 is LGHNA and CDR2 is YSLEER. The CDR3 nucleotides read TGCGCCAGCAGCCAAGTTGGGACGAGGAGGGGAGAGCAGTACTTC. Protein sequence: CASSQVGTRRGEQYF.

This rearrangement joins TRBV11-2 to TRBJ2-2; TRBD2 matches at 8 bases. Losses at the gene ends were 5 bases for V and 5 bases for J; bases not matched to a gene: 13. CDR1 is SGHAT, CDR2 FQNNGV, per germline. The CDR3 is made up of 17 amino acids. CDR3 region: CASSLLKRGTATGELFF. In DNA form, the CDR3 reads TGTGCCAGCAGCCTCCTAAAGCGGGGGACGGCGACCGGGGAGCTGTTTTTT.

The chain links TRBV11-3 to TRBJ2-1; tentatively, D is TRBD2 (5 bases). The V gene's germline CDR1 is SGHNT and CDR2 YENEEA. The CDR3 has 15 residues. Trimming removed 1 base at V and 5 bases at J, with 12 bases between. CDR3 in amino acids: CASSLGGSGHNEQFF. CDR3 sequence (DNA): TGTGCCAGCAGCTTAGGAGGGAGTGGTCACAATGAGCAGTTCTTC.

The J gene is TRBJ2-1, the V gene TRBV5-1; D remains ambiguous. The V end was cut by 0 bases, the J end by 14 bases, with 12 bases between. This CDR3 comprises 12 residues. From germline, CDR1 is SGHRS and CDR2 YFSETQ. Here the CDR3 reads CASSLVGDLKFF. CDR3 nucleotides: TGCGCCAGCAGCTTGGTGGGCGATCTAAAGTTCTTC.